The 5 T cell receptor beta chains below were found in one sample sequenced in a study of CD8+CD57+ T cells in acquired aplastic anemia. The study profiled TCR beta VDJ and CDR3 using genomic DNA as template. TCRdb re-analysed the reads in MiXCR, keeping a single row per CDR3 protein. Of approximately 260,000 distinct CDR3 sequences in the sample, 82% were seen once. An expansion of CD8+CD57+ cells by flow cytometry had been shown in patients chosen for sequencing. Sequencing was carried out using sorted CD4+, CD8+, or CD8+CD57+ T cells (not recorded which) from PBMCs. The receptors were gathered from a human donor with aplastic anemia.

The chain couples TRBV7-2 to TRBJ2-5, with TRBD1 matching over 9 bases. Trimming took 11 bases from V and 4 from J; bases not matched to a gene: 8. The CDR3 length is 13 residues. Germline lookup yields CDR1 SGHTA and CDR2 FQGNSA. This chain's CDR3 is CAGATDRGETQYF. The CDR3 region has the DNA TGTGCCGGAGCGACGGACAGGGGAGAGACCCAGTACTTC.

V gene TRBV5-1 combines with J gene TRBJ2-5, with a tentative D call TRBD1 (5 bases). V gave up 4 bases and J gave up 2 bases, with 18 bases separating them. This CDR3 is 16 amino acids long. Per the germline V gene, CDR1 is SGHRS and CDR2 is YFSETQ. The CDR3 sequence: CASSVWQGIGQETQYF. CDR3 in DNA: TGCGCCAGCAGCGTATGGCAGGGTATTGGGCAAGAGACCCAGTACTTC.

This chain connects TRBV20-1 to TRBJ2-1; D is perhaps TRBD1 (6 bases). In germline, CDR1 is DFQATT, CDR2 SNEGSKA (reference sequence). The CDR3 covers 16 residues. Trimming stripped 0 bases from V and 7 bases from J, with 19 bases between. CDR3 DNA sequence: TGCAGTGCTAGAGAAACAGGGAGCACTCTGTCGAATGAGCAGTTCTTC. Its translation is CSARETGSTLSNEQFF.

The chain has TRBV3-1 and TRBJ2-5, with TRBD2 matching 7 bases. The CDR3 totals 14 residues. J lost 8 bases, V lost 6 bases, and 12 bases had no gene match. Looked up from germline, CDR1 is LGHDT and CDR2 is YNNKEL (reference sequence). DNA for the CDR3: TGTGCCAGCAGTGTGCGCAGGGAGGGAATAACCCAGTACTTC. Protein sequence: CASSVRREGITQYF.

This clonotype was seen only a few times. The chain employs TRBV7-8 and TRBJ2-1, with a possible D match to TRBD2 (6 bases). Trimming took 0 bases from V and 13 from J, leaving 22 bases between them. Germline V gene lookup returns CDR1 SGHVS and CDR2 FQNEAQ. This CDR3 contains 16 residues. CDR3 DNA: TGTGCCAGCAGCTTAGCGGGAGGAAACGATACGGAGGATCAGTTCTTC. This gives the protein CASSLAGGNDTEDQFF.